Listed below are T cell receptor beta chains from one sample, sequenced in a study of T cell responses to AZD1222 COVID-19 vaccine. Measured with immunoSEQ multiplex PCR; TCRdb has only the in-frame clones, and not every one. The profile shows roughly 260,000 clones, more than 80% of them singletons. The specimen comprised peripheral blood, sampled on day 0 of AZD1222 vaccination. These receptors were collected from an adult in good health. Both conserved end residues are part of each CDR3. D genes are given only for firm matches. Size values are once, few and many counts, or a class for expanded clones, and some rows have none.

d_call,clone_size,j_call,v_call,cdr3_nt,cdr3_aa
NA,NA,TRBJ2-4,TRBV19,TGTGCCAGTAGTATAGATCGAAATGCGTTAGCCAAAAACATTCAGTACTTC,CASSIDRNALAKNIQYF
NA,once,TRBJ1-5,TRBV6-4,TGTGCCAGCAGTGAGGTCCAGGGCAATCAGCCCCAGCATTTT,CASSEVQGNQPQHF
NA,NA,TRBJ1-1,TRBV9,TGTGCCAGCAGCCAACTTACCATGAACACTGAAGCTTTCTTT,CASSQLTMNTEAFF
NA,NA,TRBJ2-1,TRBV18,TGTGCCAGCTCACCAAATCAGGGATTCAACAATGAGCAGTTCTTC,CASSPNQGFNNEQFF
TRBD2,NA,TRBJ2-5,TRBV28,TGTGCCAGCAGTTTTATCGGGAGGGGTGGGAAGGAGACCCAGTACTTC,CASSFIGRGGKETQYF
NA,NA,TRBJ1-2,TRBV24-1,TGTGCCACCAGGGGGAAGACAGGCGATTATGGCTACACCTTC,CATRGKTGDYGYTF
NA,NA,TRBJ2-7,TRBV4-1,TGCGCCAGCAGCCAAGACCCCAGGCGGGCTTACGAGCAGTACTTC,CASSQDPRRAYEQYF
NA,NA,TRBJ1-3,TRBV4-1,TGCGCCAGCAGCCAAAGGTCTTTAGAAGGTTCTGGAAACACCATATATTTT,CASSQRSLEGSGNTIYF
NA,NA,TRBJ2-7,TRBV27,TGTGCCAGCAGTTTCGGGCTAGTCGGCTACGAGCAGTACTTC,CASSFGLVGYEQYF
NA,NA,TRBJ2-7,TRBV6-5,TGTGCCAGCAGTTACTCCTCTGGCCCCTACGAGCAGTACTTC,CASSYSSGPYEQYF
NA,NA,TRBJ1-3,TRBV7-2,TGTGCCAGCAGCTTAACGGGAGGGACGCTTGGAAACACCATATATTTT,CASSLTGGTLGNTIYF
NA,NA,TRBJ1-4,TRBV5-5,TGTGCCAGCAGCCCCAGAGGGGCTAATGAAAAACTGTTTTTT,CASSPRGANEKLFF
TRBD2,NA,TRBJ2-3,TRBV15,TGTGCCACCAGCAGAATAGCGGGGGGCAGCACAGATACGCAGTATTTT,CATSRIAGGSTDTQYF
TRBD2,NA,TRBJ2-1,TRBV27,TGTGCCAGCAGTTTGGGACTAGCGTCTGAGCAGTTCTTC,CASSLGLASEQFF
TRBD1,NA,TRBJ1-5,TRBV2,TGTGCCAGCAGTGAAGGGACAGGGGGAATGCCCCAGCATTTT,CASSEGTGGMPQHF
NA,NA,TRBJ2-2,TRBV7-3,TGTGCCAGCAGCTTAACAGGAATCGGGGAGCTGTTTTTT,CASSLTGIGELFF
NA,NA,TRBJ2-6,TRBV19,TGTGCCAGTACCCTCTATGGCGCTGGGGCCAACGTCCTGACTTTC,CASTLYGAGANVLTF
NA,once,TRBJ2-3,TRBV6-6,TGTGCCAGCAGTCGAGCACAGGGCATGGATTCAGATACGCAGTATTTT,CASSRAQGMDSDTQYF
NA,NA,TRBJ2-1,TRBV9,TGTGCCAGCAGCCCCCCTTGGGGGCGGTATGAGCAGTTCTTC,CASSPPWGRYEQFF
TRBD2,once,TRBJ2-7,TRBV19,TGTGCCAGTACCCCAGGACTAGCGGGAGACGAGCAGTACTTC,CASTPGLAGDEQYF
NA,once,TRBJ2-1,TRBV18,TGTGCCAGCTCACCAGGGAAGTCCTACAATGAGCAGTTCTTC,CASSPGKSYNEQFF
NA,NA,TRBJ1-4,TRBV2,TGTGCCAGCAAACGGATGAATGAAAAACTGTTTTTT,CASKRMNEKLFF
TRBD2,NA,TRBJ2-7,TRBV5-6,TGTGCCAGCAGCTTGTATGTAGCGGGGGCCTACGAGCAGTACTTC,CASSLYVAGAYEQYF
NA,NA,TRBJ2-2,TRBV7-8,TGTGCCAGCCGATTGGGGCCAGGGGCCTACACCGGGGAGCTGTTTTTT,CASRLGPGAYTGELFF
NA,once,TRBJ1-5,TRBV19,TGTGCCAGTAGTCCTCCACAGGAGAATCAGCCCCAGCATTTT,CASSPPQENQPQHF
NA,few,TRBJ2-7,TRBV5-1,TGCGCCAGCAGCTTGGCCGGTGGGGGCCTGAACGAGCAGTACTTC,CASSLAGGGLNEQYF
TRBD1,NA,TRBJ1-5,TRBV15,TGTGCCACCAGAAAGGGCGGACAGGGGAGTCAGCCCCAGCATTTT,CATRKGGQGSQPQHF
TRBD1,NA,TRBJ1-6,TRBV28,TGTGCCAGCAGTTCTAGGGACAGGGATGATTCACCCCTCCACTTT,CASSSRDRDDSPLHF
NA,NA,TRBJ1-1,TRBV19,TGTGCCAGTAGCATTCGGGGACAGAACACTGAAGCTTTCTTT,CASSIRGQNTEAFF
TRBD1,NA,TRBJ1-1,TRBV3-1/TRBV3-2,TGTGCCAGCAGCCTCAGGGGGGGAAGAACTGAAGCTTTCTTT,CASSLRGGRTEAFF
NA,NA,TRBJ2-3,TRBV6-5,TGTGCCAGCAGTCCCACAGGGTGGGAAGATACGCAGTATTTT,CASSPTGWEDTQYF
NA,NA,TRBJ2-3,TRBV29-1,TGCAGCGCCCAGGGTGGGGGCCTGGGGGATACGCAGTATTTT,CSAQGGGLGDTQYF
NA,NA,TRBJ2-7,TRBV20-1,TGCAGTGCTGTGATCCCCCCCGAGCAGTACTTC,CSAVIPPEQYF
NA,NA,TRBJ1-3,TRBV4-1,TGCGCCAGCAGCAGCCTGAGGGGTCCGGCTGGAAACACCATATATTTT,CASSSLRGPAGNTIYF
TRBD1,NA,TRBJ1-5,TRBV4-1,TGCGCCAGCAGCCAAGGGTGGAACAGGGGAGTGCATCAGCCCCAGCATTTT,CASSQGWNRGVHQPQHF
NA,NA,TRBJ2-7,TRBV9,TGTGCCAGCAGCGTAGGAGGGGTCAGGAGCGAGCAGTACTTC,CASSVGGVRSEQYF
NA,NA,TRBJ1-1,TRBV12-3/TRBV12-4,TGTGCCAGCAGCTTTGGGGTTGAAGCTTTCTTT,CASSFGVEAFF
TRBD2,NA,TRBJ2-1,TRBV27,TGTGCCAGCAGGGGACTAGCGGGAGCTCACAATGAGCAGTTCTTC,CASRGLAGAHNEQFF
NA,NA,TRBJ1-1,TRBV19,TGTGCCAGTTCCTCAGTTGTGAACACTGAAGCTTTCTTT,CASSSVVNTEAFF
NA,NA,TRBJ1-2,TRBV28,TGTGCCAGCAGCTTGGGGGCGGGGTATGGCTACACCTTC,CASSLGAGYGYTF